The 11 T cell receptor beta chains below come from one sample, sequenced in a study of neurological immune-mediated disorders. TCRdb recomputed calls from the 5' RACE reads with MiXCR, one row per CDR3 protein. The data hold under 50,000 distinct CDR3 sequences, with over 20% observed a single time. The sample taken for sequencing was PBMCs. These receptors all stem from a woman aged 70-85 years in good health.

In this sample, this clonotype turned up many times. The chain couples TRBV5-1 to TRBJ2-5; the match to TRBD2 covers 7 bases. Germline loops: CDR1 SGHRS, CDR2 YFSETQ. After removal of 3 bases from V and 0 bases from J, the junction contained 11 bases not matched to a gene. This CDR3 is built from 17 residues. The CDR3 nucleotides are TGCGCCAGCAGCTCCTTTCTAGCGGAGACGTACCAAGAGACCCAGTACTTC. Residues: CASSSFLAETYQETQYF.

This clonotype showed up just a few times. A single base separates this from a much larger clone, so it may be a read error. The gene calls are TRBV29-1 and TRBJ2-1; tentative D call: TRBD2 (5 bases). The J call may be faulty, since TRBJ2-7 better matches the DNA end. This CDR3 is 13 amino acids long. Germline CDR1 is SQVTM and CDR2 is ANQGSEA. In nucleotides, the CDR3 is TGCAGCTACACTAGAGATACCTACAATGAGCAGTACTTC. As protein: CSYTRDTYNEQYF.

This clonotype showed up many times. The chain combines TRBV5-1 with TRBJ1-4, with a tentative D call TRBD1 (5 bases). V lost 0 bases, J lost 0 bases, and 6 bases lay in between. CDR1 is SGHRS, CDR2 YFSETQ, per germline. CDR3 length equals 15 residues. The CDR3 DNA follows: TGCGCCAGCAGCTTGGGAGGGGCAACTAATGAAAAACTGTTTTTT. Translating it yields CASSLGGATNEKLFF.

This clonotype appeared a single time. V usage is TRBV5-1 and J usage is TRBJ1-1; D is unresolved. The CDR3 contains 16 residues. Trimming stripped 0 bases from V and 7 bases from J, with 19 bases between. Per the germline V gene, CDR1 is SGHRS and CDR2 is YFSETQ. The CDR3 protein is CASSLDPFGSRNEAFF. CDR3 sequence (DNA): TGCGCCAGCAGCTTGGACCCCTTTGGGTCGCGGAATGAAGCTTTCTTT. Looking up the rest from reference TRBV5-1 and TRBJ1-1 gives the full variable domain: KAGVTQTPRYLIKTRGQQVTLSCSPISGHRSVSWYQQTPGQGLQFLFEYFSETQRNKGNFPGRFSGRQFSNSRSEMNVSTLELGDSALYLCASSLDPFGSRNEAFFGQGTRLTVV.

This clonotype occurred many times. This chain uses TRBV20-1 with TRBJ1-2; D is uncertain. V was pared by 8 bases and J by 4 bases, with 14 bases between. CDR3 length: 12 residues. Looked up from germline, CDR1 is DFQATT and CDR2 is SNEGSKA (reference sequence). CDR3 residues: CSPQRASYGYTF. In nucleotides, the CDR3 is TGCAGTCCTCAGCGGGCCTCCTATGGCTACACCTTC.

At least ten counts were recorded for this clonotype. The chain recombines TRBV7-9 with TRBJ2-1, with 9 bases aligning to TRBD2. Trimming took 1 base from V and 5 from J; bases not matched to a gene: 3. The CDR3 extends over 15 amino acids. CDR1 SEHNR and CDR2 FQNEAQ come from the germline V gene (reference sequence). The CDR3 sequence is CASSLGTSANNEQFF. In DNA, the CDR3 is TGTGCCAGCAGCTTAGGGACTAGCGCCAACAATGAGCAGTTCTTC. Full variable domain (missing parts from reference TRBV7-9 and TRBJ2-1): DTGVSQNPRHKITKRGQNVTFRCDPISEHNRLYWYRQTLGQGPEFLTYFQNEAQLEKSRLLSDRFSAERPKGSFSTLEIQRTEQGDSAMYLCASSLGTSANNEQFFGPGTRLTVL.

This clonotype was seen a few times. The V gene is TRBV7-9, the J gene TRBJ1-5; 10 bases fit TRBD1. J was trimmed by 3 bases and V by 1 base; bases with no gene match: 3. Germline V lookup: CDR1 SEHNR, CDR2 FQNEAQ (reference sequence). This CDR3 region has 16 residues. The CDR3 region is CASSLGGQGFNQPQHF. For the CDR3, the DNA is TGTGCCAGCAGCTTAGGGGGACAGGGGTTCAATCAGCCCCAGCATTTT.

This chain links TRBV24-1 with TRBJ1-2; D possibly corresponds to TRBD1 (5 bases). The CDR3 spans 16 residues. Per the germline V gene, CDR1 is KGHDR and CDR2 is SFDVKD. Trimming pared 4 bases from V and 5 bases from J, leaving 19 bases between. The CDR3 spells CATSDRNPGTGYGYTF. The CDR3 DNA sequence: TGTGCCACCAGTGACCGTAACCCCGGGACCGGTTATGGCTACACCTTC.

This clonotype appeared many times. In DNA form, the CDR3 reads TGCAGTGCTACTCCGACAGGGGGCGACTATGGCTACACCTTC. It specifies CSATPTGGDYGYTF. The rearrangement joins TRBV20-1 to TRBJ1-2; the match to TRBD1 covers 10 bases. The V segment lost 4 bases and the J segment 3 bases; nucleotides outside the gene matches: 5. The V gene's germline CDR1 is DFQATT and CDR2 SNEGSKA (reference sequence). The CDR3 length is 14 residues.

This clonotype has ten or more counts. The V and J genes are TRBV9 and TRBJ2-7; TRBD2 agrees at 7 bases. The CDR3 totals 16 residues. Trimming at V came to 0 bases and at J to 5 bases, leaving 11 bases not matched to a gene. The germline V gene has CDR1 SGDLS and CDR2 YYNGEE. The CDR3 sequence is CASSVAPGGGMDEQYF. CDR3 nucleotide sequence: TGTGCCAGCAGCGTAGCCCCCGGGGGAGGGATGGACGAGCAGTACTTC.

Details on this clonotype: The final CDR3 position lacks the conserved phenylalanine or tryptophan, pointing to a likely read error. This chain joins TRBV10-3 and TRBJ2-5, with 12 positions matching TRBD2. The CDR3 covers 14 residues. Trimming removed 10 bases from V and 1 base from J; junction bases left unmatched: 4. Germline CDR1 and CDR2: ENHRY and SYGVKD. CDR3 in amino acids: CATRLAGAQETQYL. CDR3 coding DNA: TGTGCCACGCGACTAGCGGGAGCCCAAGAGACCCAGTACCTA.